This T cell receptor beta chain is drawn from a study of blood T cell repertoires in COVID-19. The CDR3 totals 15 residues. Germline V gene data show CDR1 as SGDLS and CDR2 as YYNGEE. V gave up 3 bases and J gave up 5 bases; unmatched junction bases: 4. How the authors handled the data: Scientists estimated how many nucleated cells there were by amplifying reference gene primers. Assay used: immunoSEQ multiplex PCR; TCRdb lists only in-frame clones, some missing. V and J calls and clone size come straight from that table; D and trimming were deduced from the DNA. The sample contains about 280,000 clones, more than 85% of which appear only once.

The TCR comes from a man in his forties or fifties with acute or convalescent COVID-19. Sequenced: peripheral blood. J is TRBJ1-4 and V is TRBV9; 10 bases are shared with TRBD1. CDR3 bases: TGTGCCAGCAGCGCCCTGGGACAGGGGAATGAAAAACTGTTTTTT. This translates into CASSALGQGNEKLFF.